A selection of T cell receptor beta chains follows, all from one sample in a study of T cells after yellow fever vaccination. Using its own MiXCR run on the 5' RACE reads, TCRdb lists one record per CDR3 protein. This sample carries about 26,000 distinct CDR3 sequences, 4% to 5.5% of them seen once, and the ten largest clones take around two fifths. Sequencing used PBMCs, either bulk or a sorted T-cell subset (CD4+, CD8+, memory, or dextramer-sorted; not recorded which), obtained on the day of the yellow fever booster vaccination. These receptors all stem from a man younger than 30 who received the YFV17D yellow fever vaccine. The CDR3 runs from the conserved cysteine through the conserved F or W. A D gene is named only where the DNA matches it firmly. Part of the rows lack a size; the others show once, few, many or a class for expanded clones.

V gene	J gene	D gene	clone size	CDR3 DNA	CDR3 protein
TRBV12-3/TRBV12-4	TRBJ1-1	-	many	TGTGCCAGCACAATATATGAGAACACTGAAGCTTTCTTT	CASTIYENTEAFF
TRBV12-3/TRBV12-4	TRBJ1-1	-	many	TGTGCCAGCAGTTCGGCAGACAAGAACACTGAAGCTTTCTTT	CASSSADKNTEAFF
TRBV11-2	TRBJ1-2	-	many	TGTGCCAGCAGCCCCCGCCTGGCAGGGGCTAACTATGGCTACACCTTC	CASSPRLAGANYGYTF
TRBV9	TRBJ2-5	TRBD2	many	TGTGCCAGCAGCGTCTCCAGCGGGGGTGAACCTCACGAGACCCAGTACTTC	CASSVSSGGEPHETQYF
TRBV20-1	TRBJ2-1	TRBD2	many	TGCAGTGCTAGCGGGACTAGCGGGGGGGCCGAACCTTTCAATGAGCAGTTCTTC	CSASGTSGGAEPFNEQFF
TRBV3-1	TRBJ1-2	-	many	TGTGCCAGCAGCCAGGGACCCTACTATGGCTACACCTTC	CASSQGPYYGYTF
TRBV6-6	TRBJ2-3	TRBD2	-	TGTGCCAGCAGTTACTTGACTAGCGGGGGGGCGGATACGCAGTATTTT	CASSYLTSGGADTQYF
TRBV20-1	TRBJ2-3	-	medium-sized	TGCAGTGCGTTCCAGGGGGGACCCAATACGCAGTATTTT	CSAFQGGPNTQYF
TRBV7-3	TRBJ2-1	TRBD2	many	TGTGCCAGCAGCGCATCCGGGACTAGACAAAATGAGCAGTTCTTC	CASSASGTRQNEQFF
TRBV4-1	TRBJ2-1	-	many	TGCGCCAGCAGCCAAGAGCGACGGGGAGTCGATGAGCAGTTCTTC	CASSQERRGVDEQFF
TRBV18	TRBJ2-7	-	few	TGTGCCAGCTCACCCGGTGGGCTCGAGCAGTACTTC	CASSPGGLEQYF
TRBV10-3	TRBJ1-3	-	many	TGTGCCATGGCACAGGGAATAGGAGGAAACACCATATATTTT	CAMAQGIGGNTIYF
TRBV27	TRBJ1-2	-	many	TGTGCCAGCAGTGACCGCTACTATGGCTACACCTTC	CASSDRYYGYTF
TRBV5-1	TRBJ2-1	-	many	TGCGCCAGCAGCTTGGCCGTTCTAGCAAGCAATGAGCAGTTCTTC	CASSLAVLASNEQFF
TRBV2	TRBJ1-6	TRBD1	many	TGTGCCAGCACCATACCGGGACAGGCATCACCCCTCCACTTT	CASTIPGQASPLHF
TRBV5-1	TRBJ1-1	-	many	TGCGCCAGCAGAGGGGATTATAACACTGAAGCTTTCTTT	CASRGDYNTEAFF
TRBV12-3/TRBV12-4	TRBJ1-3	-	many	TGTGCCAGCGGACGGACAGAAGGAAACACCATATATTTT	CASGRTEGNTIYF
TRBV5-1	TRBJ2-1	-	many	TGCGCCAGCAGCCTGGCCCCCCGGAATGAGCAGTTCTTC	CASSLAPRNEQFF
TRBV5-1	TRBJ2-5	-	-	TGCGCCAGCAGCTTGGACGTTAGAGAGACCCAGTACTTC	CASSLDVRETQYF
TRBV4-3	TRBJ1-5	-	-	TGCGCCAGCAGCCAAGGATCCGCAGGGAACCAGCCCCAGCATTTT	CASSQGSAGNQPQHF
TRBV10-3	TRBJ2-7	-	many	TGTGCCACCCGGGCTACCCTATCCTACGAGCAGTACTTC	CATRATLSYEQYF
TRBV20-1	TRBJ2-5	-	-	TGCAGTGCTGTACGTGGGAATCAAGAGACCCAGTACTTC	CSAVRGNQETQYF
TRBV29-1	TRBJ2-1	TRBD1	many	TGCAGCGTTGGGGGACAGACTAACGAACGGCAGTTCTTC	CSVGGQTNERQFF
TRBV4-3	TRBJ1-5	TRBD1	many	TGCGCCAGCAGCCCGACAGGGATTCAGCCCCAGCATTTT	CASSPTGIQPQHF
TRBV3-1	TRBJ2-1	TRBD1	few	TGTGCCAGCAGCCGATGGACAGGGGCGCACAATGAGCAGTTCTTC	CASSRWTGAHNEQFF
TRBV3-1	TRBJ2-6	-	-	TGTGCCAGCAGTCTTGGGGGTGACGGGGCCAACGTCCTGACTTTC	CASSLGGDGANVLTF
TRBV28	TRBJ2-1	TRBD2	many	TGTGCCAGCAGGGGGACTAGCGGGGGGGCGTATTACAATGAGCAGTTCTTC	CASRGTSGGAYYNEQFF
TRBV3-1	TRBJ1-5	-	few	TGTGCCAGCAGCCAAGACGTCTGGTATCAGCCCCAGCATTTT	CASSQDVWYQPQHF
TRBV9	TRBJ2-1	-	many	TGTGCCAGCAGCGTAGGAGGTGGGCAGATCGTTACCTACAATGAGCAGTTCTTC	CASSVGGGQIVTYNEQFF
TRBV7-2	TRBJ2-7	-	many	TGTGCCAGCAGCTTAGGGGGCGGGGTATCCTCCTACGAGCAGTACTTC	CASSLGGGVSSYEQYF